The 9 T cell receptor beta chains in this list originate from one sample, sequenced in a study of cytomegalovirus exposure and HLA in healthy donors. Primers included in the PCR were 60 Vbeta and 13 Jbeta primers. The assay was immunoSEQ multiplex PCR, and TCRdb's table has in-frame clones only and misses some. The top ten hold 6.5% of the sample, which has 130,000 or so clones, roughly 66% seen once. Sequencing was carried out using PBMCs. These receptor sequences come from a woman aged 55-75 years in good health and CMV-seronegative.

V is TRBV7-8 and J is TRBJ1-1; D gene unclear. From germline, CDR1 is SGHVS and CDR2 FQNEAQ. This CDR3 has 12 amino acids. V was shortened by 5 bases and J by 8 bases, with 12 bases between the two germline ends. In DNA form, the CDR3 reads TGTGCCAGCAGCCCCCGGTTAGTAGAAGCTTTCTTT. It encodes CASSPRLVEAFF.

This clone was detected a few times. As DNA, the CDR3 is TGTGCCAGCAGCGCCCACAGGGAAGAGGCTGAAGCTTTCTTT. Protein product: CASSAHREEAEAFF. The V and J genes are TRBV7-8 and TRBJ1-1, with a weak D call TRBD1 (6 bases). This CDR3 region has 14 residues. The V gene's germline CDR1 is SGHVS and CDR2 FQNEAQ. Trimming left V 5 bases short and J 6 bases short, with 16 bases between.

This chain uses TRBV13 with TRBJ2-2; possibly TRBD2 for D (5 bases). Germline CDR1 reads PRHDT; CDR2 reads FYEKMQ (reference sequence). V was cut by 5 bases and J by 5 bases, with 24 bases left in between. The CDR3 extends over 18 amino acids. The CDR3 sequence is CASSRRPLQGRQTGELFF. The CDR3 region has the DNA TGTGCCAGCAGCCGTAGACCCTTACAAGGGAGACAAACCGGGGAGCTGTTTTTT. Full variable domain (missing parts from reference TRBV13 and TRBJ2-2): AAGVIQSPRHLIKEKRETATLKCYPIPRHDTVYWYQQGPGQDPQFLISFYEKMQSDKGSIPDRFSAQQFSDYHSELNMSSLELGDSALYFCASSRRPLQGRQTGELFFGEGSRLTVL.

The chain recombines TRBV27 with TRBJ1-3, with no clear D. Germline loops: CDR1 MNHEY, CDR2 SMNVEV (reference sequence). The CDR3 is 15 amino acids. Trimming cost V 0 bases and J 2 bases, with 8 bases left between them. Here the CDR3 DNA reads TGTGCCAGCAGTTTATCGGAGGACCCTGGAAACACCATATATTTT. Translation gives CASSLSEDPGNTIYF.

CDR3 region: CASSTKPNTGELFF. CDR3 bases: TGCGCCAGCAGCACAAAACCTAACACCGGGGAGCTGTTTTTT. The chain has TRBV5-1 and TRBJ2-2; D uncertain. Trimming took 4 bases from V and 2 from J, leaving 9 bases between them. Germline CDR1 reads SGHRS; CDR2 reads YFSETQ. The CDR3 consists of 14 residues. The full variable domain, completed using reference TRBV5-1 and TRBJ2-2, is KAGVTQTPRYLIKTRGQQVTLSCSPISGHRSVSWYQQTPGQGLQFLFEYFSETQRNKGNFPGRFSGRQFSNSRSEMNVSTLELGDSALYLCASSTKPNTGELFFGEGSRLTVL.

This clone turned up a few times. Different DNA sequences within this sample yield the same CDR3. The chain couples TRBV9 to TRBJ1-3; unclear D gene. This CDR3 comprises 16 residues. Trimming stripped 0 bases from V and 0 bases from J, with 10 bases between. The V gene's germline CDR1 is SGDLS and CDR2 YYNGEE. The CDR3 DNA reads TGTGCCAGCAGCGTAGTTGGGAGAAGCTCTGGAAACACCATATATTTT. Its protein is CASSVVGRSSGNTIYF.

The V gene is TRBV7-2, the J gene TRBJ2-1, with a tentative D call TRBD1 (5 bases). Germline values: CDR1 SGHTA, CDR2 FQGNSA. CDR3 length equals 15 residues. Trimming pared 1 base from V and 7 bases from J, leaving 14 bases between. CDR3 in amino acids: CASSLEGRIGNEQFF. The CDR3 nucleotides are TGTGCCAGCAGCTTAGAGGGGCGCATTGGGAATGAGCAGTTCTTC. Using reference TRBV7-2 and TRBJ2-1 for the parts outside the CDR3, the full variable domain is GAGVSQSPSNKVTEKGKDVELRCDPISGHTALYWYRQSLGQGLEFLIYFQGNSAPDKSGLPSDRFSAERTGGSVSTLTIQRTQQEDSAVYLCASSLEGRIGNEQFFGPGTRLTVL.

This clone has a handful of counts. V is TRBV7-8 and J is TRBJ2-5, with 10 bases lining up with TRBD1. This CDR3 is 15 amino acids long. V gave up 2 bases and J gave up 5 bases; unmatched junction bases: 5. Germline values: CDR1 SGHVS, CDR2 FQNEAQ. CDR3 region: CASSLLRTGGETQYF. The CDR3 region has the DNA TGTGCCAGCAGCTTATTAAGGACAGGGGGGGAGACCCAGTACTTC.

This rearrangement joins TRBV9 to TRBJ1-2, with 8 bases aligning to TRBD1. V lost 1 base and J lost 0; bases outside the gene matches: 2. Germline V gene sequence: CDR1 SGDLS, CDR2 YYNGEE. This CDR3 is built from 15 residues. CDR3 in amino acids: CASSVSGQANYGYTF. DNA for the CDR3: TGTGCCAGCAGCGTATCGGGACAGGCTAACTATGGCTACACCTTC.